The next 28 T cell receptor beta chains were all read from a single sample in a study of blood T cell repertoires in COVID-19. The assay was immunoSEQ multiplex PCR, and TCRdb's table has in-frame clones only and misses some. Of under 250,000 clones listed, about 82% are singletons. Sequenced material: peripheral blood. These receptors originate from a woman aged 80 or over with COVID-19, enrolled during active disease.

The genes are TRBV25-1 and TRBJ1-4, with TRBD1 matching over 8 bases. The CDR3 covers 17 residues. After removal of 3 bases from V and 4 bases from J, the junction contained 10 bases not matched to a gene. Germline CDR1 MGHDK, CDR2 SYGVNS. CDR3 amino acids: CASSEDITGGHNEKLFF. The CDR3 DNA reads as TGTGCCAGCAGTGAGGATATTACAGGGGGGCATAATGAAAAACTGTTTTTT.

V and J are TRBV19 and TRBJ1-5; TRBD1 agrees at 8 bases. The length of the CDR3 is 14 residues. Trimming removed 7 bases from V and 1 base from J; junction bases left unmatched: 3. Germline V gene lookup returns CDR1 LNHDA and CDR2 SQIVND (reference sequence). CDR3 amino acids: CASKDRASNQPQHF. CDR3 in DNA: TGTGCCAGTAAGGACAGGGCAAGCAATCAGCCCCAGCATTTT.

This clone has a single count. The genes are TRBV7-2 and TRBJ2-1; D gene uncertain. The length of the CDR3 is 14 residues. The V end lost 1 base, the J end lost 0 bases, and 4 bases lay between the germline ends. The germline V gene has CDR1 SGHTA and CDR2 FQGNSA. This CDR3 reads CASSLVSSYNEQFF. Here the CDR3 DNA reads TGTGCCAGCAGCTTAGTTAGCTCCTACAATGAGCAGTTCTTC.

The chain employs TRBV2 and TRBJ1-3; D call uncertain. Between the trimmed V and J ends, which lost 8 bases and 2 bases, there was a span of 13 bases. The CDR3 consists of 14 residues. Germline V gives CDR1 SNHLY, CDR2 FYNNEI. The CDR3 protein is CASLTVPPGNTIYF. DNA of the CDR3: TGTGCCAGCCTAACAGTTCCCCCTGGAAACACCATATATTTT.

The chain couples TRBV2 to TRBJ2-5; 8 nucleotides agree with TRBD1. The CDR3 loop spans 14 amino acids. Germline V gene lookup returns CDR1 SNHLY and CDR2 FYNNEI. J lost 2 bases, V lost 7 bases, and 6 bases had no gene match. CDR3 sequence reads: CASTGQGGQETQYF. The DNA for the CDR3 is TGTGCCAGCACCGGACAGGGTGGGCAAGAGACCCAGTACTTC.

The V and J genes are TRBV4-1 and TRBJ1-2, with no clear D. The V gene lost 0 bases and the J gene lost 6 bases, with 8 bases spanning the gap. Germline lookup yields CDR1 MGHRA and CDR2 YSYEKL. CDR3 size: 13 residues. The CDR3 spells CASSQDGIDGYTF. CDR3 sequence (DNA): TGCGCCAGCAGCCAAGACGGGATAGATGGCTACACCTTC.

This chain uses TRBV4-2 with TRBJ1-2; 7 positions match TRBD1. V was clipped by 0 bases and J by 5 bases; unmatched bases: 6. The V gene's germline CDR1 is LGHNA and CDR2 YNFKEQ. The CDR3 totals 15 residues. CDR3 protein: CASSQDIQGGYGYTF. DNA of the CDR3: TGTGCCAGCAGCCAAGATATCCAGGGGGGATATGGCTACACCTTC.

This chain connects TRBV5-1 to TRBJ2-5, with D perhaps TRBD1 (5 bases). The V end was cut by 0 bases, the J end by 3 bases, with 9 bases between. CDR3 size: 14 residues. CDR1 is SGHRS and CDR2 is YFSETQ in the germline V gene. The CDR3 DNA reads TGCGCCAGCAGCTTGGTTGGGGCGGAAGAGACCCAGTACTTC. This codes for CASSLVGAEETQYF. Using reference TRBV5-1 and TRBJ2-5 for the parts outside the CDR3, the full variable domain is KAGVTQTPRYLIKTRGQQVTLSCSPISGHRSVSWYQQTPGQGLQFLFEYFSETQRNKGNFPGRFSGRQFSNSRSEMNVSTLELGDSALYLCASSLVGAEETQYFGPGTRLLVL.

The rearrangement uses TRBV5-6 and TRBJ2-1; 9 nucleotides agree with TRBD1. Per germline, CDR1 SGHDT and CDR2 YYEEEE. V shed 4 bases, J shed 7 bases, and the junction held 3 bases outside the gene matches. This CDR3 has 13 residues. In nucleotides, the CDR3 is TGTGCCAGCAGCGGGGACAGGGAAAATGAGCAGTTCTTC. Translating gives CASSGDRENEQFF. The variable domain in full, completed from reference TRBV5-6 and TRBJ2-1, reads DAGVTQSPTHLIKTRGQQVTLRCSPKSGHDTVSWYQQALGQGPQFIFQYYEEEERQRGNFPDRFSGHQFPNYSSELNVNALLLGDSALYLCASSGDRENEQFFGPGTRLTVL.

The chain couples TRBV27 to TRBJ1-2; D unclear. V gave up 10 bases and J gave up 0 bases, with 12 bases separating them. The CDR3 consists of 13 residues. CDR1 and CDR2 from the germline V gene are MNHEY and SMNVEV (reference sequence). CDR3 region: CATHGGSNYGYTF. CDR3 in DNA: TGTGCCACCCACGGCGGTTCTAACTATGGCTACACCTTC.

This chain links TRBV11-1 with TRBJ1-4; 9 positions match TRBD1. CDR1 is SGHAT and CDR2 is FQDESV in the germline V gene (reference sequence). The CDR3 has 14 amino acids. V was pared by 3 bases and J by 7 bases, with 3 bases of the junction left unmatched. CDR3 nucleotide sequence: TGTGCCAGCAGCTTTGGACAGGGGAGTGAAAAACTGTTTTTT. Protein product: CASSFGQGSEKLFF.

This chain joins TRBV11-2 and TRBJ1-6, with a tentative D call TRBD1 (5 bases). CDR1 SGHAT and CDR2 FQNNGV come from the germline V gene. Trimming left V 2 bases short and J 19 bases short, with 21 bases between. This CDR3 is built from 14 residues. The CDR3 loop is CASSLRVGEDRLHF. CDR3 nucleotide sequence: TGTGCCAGCAGCTTACGCGTCGGTGAAGACAGACTTCACTTT.

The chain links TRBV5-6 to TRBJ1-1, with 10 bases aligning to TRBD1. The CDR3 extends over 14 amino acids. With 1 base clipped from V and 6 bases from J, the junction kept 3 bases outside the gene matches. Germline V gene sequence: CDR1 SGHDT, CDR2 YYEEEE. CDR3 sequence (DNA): TGTGCCAGCAGCTTGATAGACAGGGGGCCTGAAGCTTTCTTT. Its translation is CASSLIDRGPEAFF.

This chain's CDR3 is CASSLWATAAGELFF. In DNA, the CDR3 is TGTGCCAGCAGCTTGTGGGCGACGGCAGCCGGGGAGCTGTTTTTT. The chain combines TRBV5-6 with TRBJ2-2; D is undetermined. Germline V gene lookup returns CDR1 SGHDT and CDR2 YYEEEE. The CDR3 has 15 amino acids. The V end was cut by 1 base, the J end by 6 bases, with 13 bases between.

CDR3 amino acids: CASSLTQGSHYGYTF. The CDR3 coding sequence is TGTGCCAGCAGCTTAACCCAGGGCTCTCACTATGGCTACACCTTC. The chain links TRBV7-9 to TRBJ1-2, with D tentatively TRBD1 (5 bases). The CDR3 has 15 amino acids. V lost 2 bases and J 3 bases, leaving 13 bases between the germline ends. Germline V lookup: CDR1 SEHNR, CDR2 FQNEAQ (reference sequence).

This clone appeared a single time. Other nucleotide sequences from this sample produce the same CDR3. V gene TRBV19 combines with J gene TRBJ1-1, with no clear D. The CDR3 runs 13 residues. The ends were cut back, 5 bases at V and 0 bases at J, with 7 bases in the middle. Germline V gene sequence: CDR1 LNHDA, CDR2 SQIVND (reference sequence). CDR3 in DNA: TGTGCCAGTAGTTCACAGATGAACACTGAAGCTTTCTTT. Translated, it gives CASSSQMNTEAFF.

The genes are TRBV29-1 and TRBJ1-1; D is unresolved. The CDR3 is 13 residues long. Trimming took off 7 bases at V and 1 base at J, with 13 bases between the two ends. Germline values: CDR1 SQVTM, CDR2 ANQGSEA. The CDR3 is CSATRQKNTEAFF. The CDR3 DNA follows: TGCAGCGCCACGAGGCAGAAGAACACTGAAGCTTTCTTT.

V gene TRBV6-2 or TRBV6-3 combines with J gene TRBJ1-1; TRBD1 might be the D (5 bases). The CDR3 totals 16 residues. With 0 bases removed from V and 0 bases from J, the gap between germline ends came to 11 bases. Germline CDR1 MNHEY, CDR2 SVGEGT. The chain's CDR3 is CASSYSQGNMNTEAFF. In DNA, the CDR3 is TGTGCCAGCAGTTACTCGCAGGGTAACATGAACACTGAAGCTTTCTTT.

The CDR3 DNA follows: TGTGCCAGCAGCCCCGGGGGAAAACTGTTTTTT. It translates to CASSPGGKLFF. This rearrangement joins TRBV3-1 (or the pseudogene TRBV3-2) to TRBJ1-4; the D gene is possibly TRBD1 (5 bases). CDR3 size: 11 residues. Germline-derived CDR1 and CDR2 are LGHDT and YNNKEL (reference sequence). With 4 bases removed from V and 10 bases from J, the gap between germline ends came to 7 bases.

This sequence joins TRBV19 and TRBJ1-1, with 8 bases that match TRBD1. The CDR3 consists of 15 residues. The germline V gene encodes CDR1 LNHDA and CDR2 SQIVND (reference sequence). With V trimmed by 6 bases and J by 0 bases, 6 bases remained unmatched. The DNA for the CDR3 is TGTGCCAGTAGCCTTTCAGGGGGCTTGAACACTGAAGCTTTCTTT. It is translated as CASSLSGGLNTEAFF.

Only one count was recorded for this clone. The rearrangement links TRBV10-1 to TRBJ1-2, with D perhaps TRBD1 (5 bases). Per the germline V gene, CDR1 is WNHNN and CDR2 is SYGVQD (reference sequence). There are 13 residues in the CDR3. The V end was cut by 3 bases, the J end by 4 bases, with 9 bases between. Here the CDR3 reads CASSETGVYGYTF. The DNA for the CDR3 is TGCGCCAGCAGTGAAACAGGCGTCTATGGCTACACCTTC.

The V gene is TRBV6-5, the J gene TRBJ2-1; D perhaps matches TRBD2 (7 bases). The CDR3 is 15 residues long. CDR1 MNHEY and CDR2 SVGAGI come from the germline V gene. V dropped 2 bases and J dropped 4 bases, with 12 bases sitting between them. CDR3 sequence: CASSYGGARYNEQFF. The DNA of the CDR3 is TGTGCCAGCAGTTACGGGGGGGCGAGATACAATGAGCAGTTCTTC.

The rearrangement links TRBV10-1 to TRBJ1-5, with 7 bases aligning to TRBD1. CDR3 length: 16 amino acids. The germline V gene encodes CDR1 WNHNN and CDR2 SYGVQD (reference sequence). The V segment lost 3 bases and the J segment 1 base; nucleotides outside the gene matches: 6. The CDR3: CASSDGAGGSNQPQHF. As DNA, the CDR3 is TGCGCCAGCAGTGACGGCGCAGGGGGAAGCAATCAGCCCCAGCATTTT.

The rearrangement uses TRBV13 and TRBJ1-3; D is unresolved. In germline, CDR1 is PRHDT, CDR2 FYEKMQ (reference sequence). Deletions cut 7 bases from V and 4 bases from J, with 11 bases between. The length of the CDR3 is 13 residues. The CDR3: CASKKQSGNTIYF. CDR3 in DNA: TGTGCCAGCAAGAAACAGTCAGGAAACACCATATATTTT.

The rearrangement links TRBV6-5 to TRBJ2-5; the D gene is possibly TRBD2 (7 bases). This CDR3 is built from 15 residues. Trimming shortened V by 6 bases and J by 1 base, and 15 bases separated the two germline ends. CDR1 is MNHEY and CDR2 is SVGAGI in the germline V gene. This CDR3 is CASSRKGGAQETQYF. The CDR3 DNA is TGTGCCAGCAGCCGGAAGGGGGGGGCCCAAGAGACCCAGTACTTC.

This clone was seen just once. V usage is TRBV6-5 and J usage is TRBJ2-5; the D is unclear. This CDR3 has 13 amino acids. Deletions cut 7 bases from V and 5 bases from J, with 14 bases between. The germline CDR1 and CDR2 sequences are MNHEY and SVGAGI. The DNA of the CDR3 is TGTGCCAGCACCCCGGATGGGCGTGAGACCCAGTACTTC. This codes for CASTPDGRETQYF.

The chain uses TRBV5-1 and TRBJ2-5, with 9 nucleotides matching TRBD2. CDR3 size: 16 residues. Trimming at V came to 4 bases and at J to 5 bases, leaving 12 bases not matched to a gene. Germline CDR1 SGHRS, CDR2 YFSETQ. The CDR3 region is CASSLPRTSAVETQYF. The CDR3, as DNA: TGCGCCAGCAGCCTCCCTCGGACTAGCGCGGTGGAGACCCAGTACTTC.

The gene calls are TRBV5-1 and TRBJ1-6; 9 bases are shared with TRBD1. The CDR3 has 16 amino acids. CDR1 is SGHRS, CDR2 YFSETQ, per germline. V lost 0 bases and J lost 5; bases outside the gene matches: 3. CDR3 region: CASSLEGQGDNSPLHF. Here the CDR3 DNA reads TGCGCCAGCAGCTTGGAGGGACAGGGAGATAATTCACCCCTCCACTTT.